The T cell receptor beta chain described here comes from a study of spatial heterogeneity in lung cancer (dated by TCRdb to between 2018 and 2021). In the study overall: More beta-chain than alpha-chain transcripts were consistently detected, likely reflecting higher beta-chain transcript abundance. In the raw uncorrected reads, each unique combination of TCR and UMI appeared on average more than ten times. In non-small cell lung cancer, the study quantitatively compared TCR alpha and beta repertoires across several tumor regions, matched nontumor lung, and blood. Nonsynonymous mutation counts, determined by whole-exome sequencing of tumor tissue, were related to TCR repertoire features. Both alpha and beta chains were TCR-sequenced in hundreds of tumor regions, under 70 matched nontumor lung samples and some 56 PBMC samples obtained at surgery.

What the research found in general, with its limitations: Ubiquitous expanded tumor TCRs showed up in blood more often at tumor resection than at routine follow-up. Additional single-cell paired TCR alpha and beta sequencing was considered necessary to confirm, at a functional level, the hypothesis that regional TCRs recognize regional mutations.

This clonotype has a handful of counts. Its antigen is currently not known. No base quality information exists; no much larger clone differs at one position. In the paper's terms, the time point label means: sample taken at primary tumor resection. The donors were some 76 patients from the lung TRACERx cohort who had early-stage, untreated non-small cell lung cancer. TCR sequencing used whole RNA extracted from tumor and nontumor lung tissue, or from cryopreserved PBMC samples, without cell sorting. A patient was chosen for TCR sequencing only when enough RNA was available from at least two tumor regions. The CDR3 sequence holds 11 residues, the cysteine and phenylalanine included. The kept DNA is CDR3 alone, 33 bases in frame from the first base. Looking up the germline V gene yields CDR1 SGHTA and CDR2 FQGNSA. The junction shows trimming of 1 base on V and 9 bases on J, plus 1 base between the germline ends.

The receptor library was made with 5' RACE. Sequencing relied on a NextSeq 500. In the TCR library protocol, a unique molecular identifier was attached to each TCR cDNA molecule so that PCR and sequencing errors could be corrected. The study's processing was this. TCR identification, UMI-based error correction and CDR3 extraction were performed with Decombinator tools. TCRs above a frequency of 2 per 1,000, corresponding to the top 1% of the tumor frequency distribution, were defined as expanded. Each repertoire was subsampled 100 times to 5,000 TCRs, after which Renyi diversity was computed with the R vegan package. CDR3 similarity networks were built from amino acid triplet string-kernel similarity, connecting CDR3s with pairwise similarity above 0.82. Using fastp trimming at Q25 and MiXCR clonotype assembly, TCRdb reanalyzed the public sequencing data and kept in-frame beta chains. Entries are consolidated by CDR3 protein sequence, retaining the most common genes and DNA. TCRdb, not the authors, supplied the V and J calls. Present in this sample are over 50,000 distinct CDR3 sequences, 6.3% of which were seen just once. Together, the top ten hold 14% to 15% of the sample.

The sequence was obtained from a female donor with early-stage non-small cell lung cancer. The sample consisted of PBMCs, taken at surgery. The rearrangement joined TRBV7-2 to TRBJ1-6, with an unclear D gene assignment. In nucleotides, the sequence is TGTGCCAGCAGCTTAGGTTCACCCCTCCACTTT. This sequence encodes CASSLGSPLHF.